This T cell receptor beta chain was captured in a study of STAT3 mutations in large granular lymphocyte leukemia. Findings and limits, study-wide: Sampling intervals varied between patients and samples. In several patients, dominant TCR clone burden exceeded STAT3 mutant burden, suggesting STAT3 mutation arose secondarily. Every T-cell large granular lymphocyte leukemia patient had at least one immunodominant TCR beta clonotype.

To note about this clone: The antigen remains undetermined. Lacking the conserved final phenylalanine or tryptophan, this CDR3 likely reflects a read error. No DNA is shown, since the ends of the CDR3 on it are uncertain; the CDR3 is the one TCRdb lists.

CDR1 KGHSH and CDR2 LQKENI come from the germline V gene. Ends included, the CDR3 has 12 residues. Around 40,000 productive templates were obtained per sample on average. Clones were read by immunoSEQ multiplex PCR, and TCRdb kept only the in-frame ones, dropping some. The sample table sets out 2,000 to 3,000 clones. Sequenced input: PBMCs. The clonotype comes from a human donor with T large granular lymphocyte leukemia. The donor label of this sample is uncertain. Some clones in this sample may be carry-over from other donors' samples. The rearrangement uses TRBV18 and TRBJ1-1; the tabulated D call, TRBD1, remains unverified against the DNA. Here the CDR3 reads CASSLDGGGTTE.